The 14 T cell receptor beta chains below come from one sample, sequenced in a study of cytomegalovirus exposure and HLA in healthy donors. The PCR employed 60 Vbeta primers together with 13 Jbeta primers. Generated by immunoSEQ multiplex PCR, the TCRdb table keeps only in-frame clones and is missing some. Of around 62,000 clones in the sample, around 80% were seen once. Sequencing used PBMCs. Receptors were obtained from a middle-aged man in good health and CMV-seronegative.

The chain recombines TRBV6-5 with TRBJ1-6; D gene unclear. Trimming removed 8 bases at V and 2 bases at J, with 10 bases between. Germline V gene data show CDR1 as MNHEY and CDR2 as SVGAGI. This CDR3 contains 14 residues. CDR3 in DNA: TGTGCCAGCGGCCTAGCCCCCTATAATTCACCCCTCCACTTT. Translating it yields CASGLAPYNSPLHF.

The chain recombines TRBV15 with TRBJ2-3; D ambiguous. Germline lookup yields CDR1 LNHNV and CDR2 YYDKDF (reference sequence). The germline V and J ends were trimmed by 3 bases and 2 bases, with 12 bases remaining between them. The CDR3 extends over 15 amino acids. Here the CDR3 reads CATSRRLADTDTQYF. The CDR3, as DNA: TGTGCCACCAGCAGGAGATTGGCGGACACAGATACGCAGTATTTT.

The rearrangement links TRBV7-6 to TRBJ1-6, with D possibly being TRBD1 (5 bases). Germline V CDR1 and CDR2: SGHVS, FNYEAQ. CDR3 length: 15 amino acids. Trimming cost V 3 bases and J 6 bases, with 12 bases left between them. The DNA for the CDR3 is TGTGCCAGCAGCTTTTCGACAGCCTCTAATTCACCCCTCCACTTT. Its translation: CASSFSTASNSPLHF.

V is TRBV6-1 and J is TRBJ1-2; no firm D call. Germline CDR1 and CDR2: MNHNS and SASEGT. The V and J ends lost 6 bases and 1 base respectively, with 15 bases between them. This CDR3 spans 15 amino acids. CDR3 protein: CASSPSEGVNYGYTF. The CDR3 DNA is TGTGCCAGCAGCCCCTCGGAGGGAGTTAACTATGGCTACACCTTC.

J is TRBJ2-7 and V is TRBV19; D unclear. Germline values: CDR1 LNHDA, CDR2 SQIVND (reference sequence). Between the trimmed V and J ends, which lost 4 bases and 2 bases, there was a span of 9 bases. The CDR3 is 13 residues long. This CDR3 reads CASSRALTYEQYF. The CDR3 DNA sequence: TGTGCCAGTAGTAGGGCCCTTACCTACGAGCAGTACTTC.

The V and J genes are TRBV10-2 and TRBJ2-3; 11 bases line up with TRBD2. The CDR3 contains 15 residues. The V segment lost 5 bases and the J segment 2 bases; nucleotides outside the gene matches: 3. Germline V gene lookup returns CDR1 WSHSY and CDR2 SAAADI. CDR3 region: CASSLAGGFTDTQYF. CDR3 DNA sequence: TGCGCCAGCAGTCTAGCGGGGGGCTTCACAGATACGCAGTATTTT.

V and J are TRBV19 and TRBJ2-7; 9 bases agree with TRBD1. Germline V CDR1 and CDR2: LNHDA, SQIVND (reference sequence). The V segment lost 0 bases and the J segment 3 bases; nucleotides outside the gene matches: 3. The CDR3 spans 15 residues. CDR3 region: CASSIEQTGGYEQYF. For the CDR3, the DNA is TGTGCCAGTAGTATAGAGCAGACAGGGGGCTACGAGCAGTACTTC.

The V and J genes are TRBV2 and TRBJ2-7; 14 nucleotides line up with TRBD2. Per the germline V gene, CDR1 is SNHLY and CDR2 is FYNNEI. The J segment lost 1 base and the V segment lost 1 base, leaving 9 bases of the junction unmatched. The CDR3 loop spans 19 amino acids. CDR3 amino acids: CASSEGGLAGAPRSYEQYF. The CDR3 bases are TGTGCCAGCAGTGAAGGGGGACTAGCGGGGGCACCACGGTCCTACGAGCAGTACTTC.

This chain links TRBV9 with TRBJ2-3; D is possibly TRBD2 (7 bases). Germline CDR1 is SGDLS and CDR2 is YYNGEE. This CDR3 is built from 16 residues. V was trimmed by 0 bases and J by 1 base, leaving 12 bases between them. The CDR3 DNA sequence: TGTGCCAGCAGCGTAGATCACGGGGGGCGCACAGATACGCAGTATTTT. Translating gives CASSVDHGGRTDTQYF.

This chain links TRBV2 with TRBJ2-1; tentative D call: TRBD2 (6 bases). The V gene's germline CDR1 is SNHLY and CDR2 FYNNEI. This CDR3 is built from 15 residues. The V and J ends lost 5 bases and 6 bases respectively, with 17 bases between them. CDR3 bases: TGTGCCAGCAGTCCTCGATTCGCCGGGGGCAATGAGCAGTTCTTC. This translates into CASSPRFAGGNEQFF.

The gene calls are TRBV7-2 and TRBJ2-7; no clear D gene. This CDR3 comprises 16 residues. Looked up from germline, CDR1 is SGHTA and CDR2 is FQGNSA. The V end was cut by 9 bases, the J end by 0 bases, with 21 bases between. This CDR3 reads CASCPRALGFSYEQYF. CDR3 coding DNA: TGTGCCAGTTGCCCGAGAGCGCTGGGTTTCTCCTACGAGCAGTACTTC.

The rearrangement uses TRBV18 and TRBJ1-2; D might be TRBD1 (6 bases). Per the germline V gene, CDR1 is KGHSH and CDR2 is LQKENI. The ends were cut back, 3 bases at V and 5 bases at J, with 10 bases in the middle. The CDR3 contains 13 residues. In DNA, the CDR3 is TGTGCCAGCTCACCTGGGGGCGGGTATGGCTACACCTTC. This encodes CASSPGGGYGYTF. Supplemented by reference TRBV18 and TRBJ1-2, the full variable domain reads NAGVMQNPRHLVRRRGQEARLRCSPMKGHSHVYWYRQLPEEGLKFMVYLQKENIIDESGMPKERFSAEFPKEGPSILRIQQVVRGDSAAYFCASSPGGGYGYTFGSGTRLTVV.

This clone was observed once. The chain couples TRBV5-1 to TRBJ1-6, with D uncertain. The CDR3 totals 13 residues. Germline V gene lookup returns CDR1 SGHRS and CDR2 YFSETQ. V was clipped by 4 bases and J by 8 bases, with 10 bases between them. The CDR3 is CASSPAGYSPLHF. For the CDR3, the DNA is TGCGCCAGCAGCCCTGCGGGGTATTCACCCCTCCACTTT.

The chain is built from TRBV7-2 and TRBJ2-3, with TRBD2 matching 7 bases. Germline trimming cut 3 bases from V and 1 base from J; bases unmatched to any gene: 7. Germline values: CDR1 SGHTA, CDR2 FQGNSA. The CDR3 has 16 residues. The CDR3 DNA reads as TGTGCCAGCAGCTTGGTGGCGGGAGAGGGCACAGATACGCAGTATTTT. Amino acids: CASSLVAGEGTDTQYF.